One and the same sample provided the 26 T cell receptor beta chains below, sequenced in a study of cytomegalovirus exposure and HLA in healthy donors. The PCR had 60 Vbeta and 13 Jbeta primers. Sequencing was performed with immunoSEQ multiplex PCR; in TCRdb, only in-frame clones are kept and a portion is missing. The sample has roughly 100,000 clones, about 60% seen once. The source material was PBMCs. The receptors here all came from a human donor in good health.

This clone has more than one count but fewer than ten. The V and J genes are TRBV30 and TRBJ2-2; D perhaps matches TRBD2 (6 bases). The V end was cut by 2 bases, the J end by 4 bases, with 11 bases between. The CDR3 contains 14 residues. The germline CDR1 and CDR2 sequences are GTSNPN and SVGIG (reference sequence). The CDR3 protein is CAWSWRAGTGELFF. CDR3 nucleotides: TGTGCCTGGAGTTGGAGGGCGGGCACCGGGGAGCTGTTTTTT.

The chain couples TRBV5-1 to TRBJ1-1, with 9 nucleotides matching TRBD1. J was trimmed by 7 bases and V by 0 bases; bases with no gene match: 13. Germline CDR1 reads SGHRS; CDR2 reads YFSETQ. CDR3 size: 17 residues. The CDR3 protein is CASSLGGYRGLEVEAFF. Here the CDR3 DNA reads TGCGCCAGCAGCTTGGGAGGCTACAGGGGGCTCGAGGTTGAAGCTTTCTTT. The complete variable domain, with remaining parts taken from reference TRBV5-1 and TRBJ1-1, reads KAGVTQTPRYLIKTRGQQVTLSCSPISGHRSVSWYQQTPGQGLQFLFEYFSETQRNKGNFPGRFSGRQFSNSRSEMNVSTLELGDSALYLCASSLGGYRGLEVEAFFGQGTRLTVV.

This chain links TRBV6-1 with TRBJ1-3; TRBD1 aligns across 9 bases. This CDR3 spans 13 amino acids. Germline V CDR1 and CDR2: MNHNS, SASEGT. The V segment lost 8 bases and the J segment 4 bases; nucleotides outside the gene matches: 3. CDR3 region: CASGGTGGNTIYF. CDR3 nucleotide sequence: TGTGCCAGCGGCGGGACAGGGGGAAACACCATATATTTT.

The genes are TRBV6-5 and TRBJ2-2; 7 bases fit TRBD1. The germline gives CDR1 MNHEY, CDR2 SVGAGI. V lost 7 bases, J lost 7 bases, and 3 bases stayed unmatched. The CDR3 consists of 12 residues. The CDR3, as DNA: TGTGCCAGCACGACAGGGAGCGGGGAGCTGTTTTTT. It yields the protein CASTTGSGELFF.

The chain employs TRBV6-6 and TRBJ1-1; D may be TRBD1 (6 bases). The CDR3 has 12 amino acids. The V gene lost 6 bases and the J gene lost 2 bases, with 7 bases spanning the gap. Germline V gene data show CDR1 as MNHNY and CDR2 as SVGAGI (reference sequence). The CDR3 sequence: CASRDSNTEAFF. CDR3 in DNA: TGTGCCAGCAGGGACAGTAACACTGAAGCTTTCTTT.

This chain uses TRBV19 with TRBJ2-3; possible D gene TRBD1, 6 bases. Germline V lookup: CDR1 LNHDA, CDR2 SQIVND (reference sequence). CDR3 size: 15 residues. Trimming cost V 4 bases and J 2 bases, with 13 bases left between them. Here the CDR3 reads CASSRVDRNTDTQYF. Here the CDR3 DNA reads TGTGCCAGTAGTAGGGTAGACAGGAACACAGATACGCAGTATTTT.

The rearrangement links TRBV5-1 to TRBJ2-7; TRBD1 aligns across 8 bases. This CDR3 region has 15 residues. The germline gives CDR1 SGHRS, CDR2 YFSETQ. The V segment lost 4 bases and the J segment 6 bases; nucleotides outside the gene matches: 12. The DNA for the CDR3 is TGCGCCAGCAGCATTGACAGGGGAGGATCGGGCGAGCAGTACTTC. This codes for CASSIDRGGSGEQYF. Using reference TRBV5-1 and TRBJ2-7 for the parts outside the CDR3, the full variable domain is KAGVTQTPRYLIKTRGQQVTLSCSPISGHRSVSWYQQTPGQGLQFLFEYFSETQRNKGNFPGRFSGRQFSNSRSEMNVSTLELGDSALYLCASSIDRGGSGEQYFGPGTRLTVT.

The gene calls are TRBV27 and TRBJ1-2, with a weak D call TRBD1 (5 bases). Germline V gives CDR1 MNHEY, CDR2 SMNVEV (reference sequence). Trimming took 6 bases from V and 8 from J, leaving 13 bases between them. CDR3 size: 12 residues. CDR3 amino acids: CASSSGLEGYTF. DNA of the CDR3: TGTGCCAGCAGCTCGGGACTGGAAGGCTACACCTTC.

The gene calls are TRBV29-1 and TRBJ2-7, with D maybe TRBD2 (6 bases). Germline V gives CDR1 SQVTM, CDR2 ANQGSEA. The CDR3 has 15 amino acids. V lost 0 bases and J 3 bases, leaving 15 bases between the germline ends. The CDR3 DNA sequence: TGCAGCGTTGAAGAGATCTCCGGGACTGACTACGAGCAGTACTTC. Its translation is CSVEEISGTDYEQYF.

This chain links TRBV29-1 with TRBJ1-2, with D possibly matching TRBD1 (5 bases). This CDR3 spans 11 amino acids. Trimming stripped 5 bases from V and 6 bases from J, with 10 bases between. Germline CDR1 reads SQVTM; CDR2 reads ANQGSEA. CDR3 coding DNA: TGCAGCGTTTTGCGGGGGGATGGCTACACCTTC. This sequence encodes CSVLRGDGYTF.

This chain connects TRBV7-8 to TRBJ2-3; 10 bases are shared with TRBD2. The CDR3 is 15 amino acids. Germline assignment: CDR1 SGHVS and CDR2 FQNEAQ. V trimming: 4 bases; J trimming: 4 bases; junction bases outside the gene matches: 5. The CDR3 sequence is CASSSSGRVADTQYF. The CDR3 DNA is TGTGCCAGCAGCTCGAGCGGGAGGGTGGCAGATACGCAGTATTTT.

This chain uses TRBV18 with TRBJ2-1; no definite D call. Trimming removed 8 bases from V and 8 bases from J, with 13 bases in between. The CDR3 is made up of 12 amino acids. In germline, CDR1 is KGHSH, CDR2 LQKENI. The CDR3 coding sequence is TGTGCCAGCAAAACTGTTAGAGATGAGCAGTTCTTC. Its protein is CASKTVRDEQFF.

This clone was counted between two and nine times. This sequence joins TRBV11-2 and TRBJ2-7; D is perhaps TRBD2 (6 bases). Germline values: CDR1 SGHAT, CDR2 FQNNGV. The V gene lost 2 bases and the J gene lost 1 base, with 15 bases spanning the gap. The CDR3 is 16 residues long. This chain's CDR3 is CASSLFVLAPSYEQYF. The CDR3 DNA is TGTGCCAGCAGCTTATTCGTTCTAGCGCCTTCCTACGAGCAGTACTTC.

The V and J genes are TRBV4-2 and TRBJ1-1, with TRBD1 identical over 8 bases. CDR1 is LGHNA, CDR2 YNFKEQ, per germline. Losses at the gene ends were 6 bases for V and 1 base for J; bases not matched to a gene: 4. This CDR3 region has 14 residues. The CDR3 region has the DNA TGTGCCAGCAGTCGCGGACAGGGGAACACTGAAGCTTTCTTT. This sequence encodes CASSRGQGNTEAFF.

The V and J genes are TRBV27 and TRBJ2-7; D is ambiguous. This CDR3 comprises 13 residues. Germline values: CDR1 MNHEY, CDR2 SMNVEV (reference sequence). The V and J ends lost 4 bases and 0 bases respectively, with 7 bases between them. CDR3 residues: CASSYQISYEQYF. CDR3 nucleotides: TGTGCCAGCAGTTACCAGATCTCCTACGAGCAGTACTTC.

The V and J genes are TRBV28 and TRBJ2-1, with 12 positions matching TRBD2. The CDR3 loop spans 17 amino acids. Germline trimming cut 2 bases from V and 6 bases from J; bases unmatched to any gene: 8. CDR1 MDHEN and CDR2 SYDVKM come from the germline V gene. CDR3 DNA sequence: TGTGCCAGCAGTTTAGCTAGCGGGAGGGGTGCCTCCAATGAGCAGTTCTTC. This encodes CASSLASGRGASNEQFF. Full variable domain (rest looked up from reference TRBV28 and TRBJ2-1): DVKVTQSSRYLVKRTGEKVFLECVQDMDHENMFWYRQDPGLGLRLIYFSYDVKMKEKGDIPEGYSVSREKKERFSLILESASTNQTSMYLCASSLASGRGASNEQFFGPGTRLTVL.

The chain joins TRBV28 to TRBJ2-6, with D possibly TRBD2 on 6 matching bases. V was clipped by 6 bases and J by 1 base, with 22 bases between them. The germline gives CDR1 MDHEN, CDR2 SYDVKM. This CDR3 spans 19 amino acids. The CDR3 loop reads CASSYYPGDGRSGANVLTF. CDR3 bases: TGTGCCAGCAGCTATTACCCGGGGGACGGACGGTCTGGGGCCAACGTCCTGACTTTC.

The CDR3 DNA reads TGTGCCAGCAGTTTTTATAGCAATCAGCCCCAGCATTTT. Protein: CASSFYSNQPQHF. The V gene is TRBV6-6, the J gene TRBJ1-5; D is ambiguous. V shed 4 bases and J shed 0 bases, with 4 bases lying between them. The CDR3 has 13 amino acids. The germline CDR1 and CDR2 sequences are MNHNY and SVGAGI (reference sequence).

This clone was recorded a few times. The chain couples TRBV28 to TRBJ2-7; no clear D gene. CDR1 and CDR2 from the germline V gene are MDHEN and SYDVKM. Trimming cost V 3 bases and J 0 bases, with 9 bases left between them. The CDR3 loop spans 14 amino acids. DNA for the CDR3: TGTGCCAGCAGTTTCATGAGTAGCTCCTACGAGCAGTACTTC. Translation: CASSFMSSSYEQYF.

This chain connects TRBV27 to TRBJ1-1; the D gene is possibly TRBD1 (5 bases). The CDR3 has 18 residues. The germline gives CDR1 MNHEY, CDR2 SMNVEV (reference sequence). V lost 2 bases and J 0 bases, leaving 19 bases between the germline ends. CDR3 loop: CASSLRGDFWGLNTEAFF. Written as DNA, the CDR3 is TGTGCCAGCAGTTTACGGGGGGACTTTTGGGGATTGAACACTGAAGCTTTCTTT.

V gene TRBV7-8 combines with J gene TRBJ2-7; possible D gene TRBD2, 7 bases. The V gene lost 5 bases and the J gene lost 6 bases, with 20 bases spanning the gap. The CDR3 consists of 15 residues. Germline V gene data show CDR1 as SGHVS and CDR2 as FQNEAQ. The CDR3 sequence is CASSPGGQGLREQYF. CDR3 in DNA: TGTGCCAGCAGCCCCGGGGGGCAGGGGTTGCGCGAGCAGTACTTC.

This clone was detected only a few times. The chain is built from TRBV19 and TRBJ2-7; D is possibly TRBD2 (6 bases). Trimming took off 5 bases at V and 3 bases at J, with 14 bases between the two ends. This CDR3 has 14 residues. Germline CDR1 and CDR2: LNHDA and SQIVND (reference sequence). The CDR3 is CASSPHLGGYEQYF. CDR3 nucleotide sequence: TGTGCCAGTAGTCCCCATCTCGGGGGCTACGAGCAGTACTTC.

The CDR3 spells CASSDETGGTDTQYF. The CDR3 DNA follows: TGCGCCAGCAGTGACGAGACAGGGGGTACAGATACGCAGTATTTT. The V call is TRBV10-2, the J call TRBJ2-3; 9 bases fit TRBD1. The V segment lost 3 bases and the J segment 3 bases; nucleotides outside the gene matches: 4. The germline CDR1 and CDR2 sequences are WSHSY and SAAADI. This CDR3 is built from 15 residues.

This sequence joins TRBV5-4 and TRBJ2-7; D not resolved. CDR1 SGHNT and CDR2 YYREEE come from the germline V gene (reference sequence). This CDR3 has 13 residues. With 0 bases removed from V and 3 bases from J, the gap between germline ends came to 7 bases. CDR3 sequence reads: CASSLDSFYEQYF. In nucleotides, the CDR3 is TGTGCCAGCAGCTTGGACAGTTTCTACGAGCAGTACTTC. The complete variable domain, with remaining parts taken from reference TRBV5-4 and TRBJ2-7, reads ETGVTQSPTHLIKTRGQQVTLRCSSQSGHNTVSWYQQALGQGPQFIFQYYREEENGRGNFPPRFSGLQFPNYSSELNVNALELDDSALYLCASSLDSFYEQYFGPGTRLTVT.

The chain carries TRBV10-3 and TRBJ2-2; the match to TRBD1 covers 8 bases. Per germline, CDR1 ENHRY and CDR2 SYGVKD. J was trimmed by 3 bases and V by 6 bases; bases with no gene match: 9. The CDR3 has 16 amino acids. The DNA of the CDR3 is TGTGCCATCAGCAGCTCAGGGGGCGTATACACCGGGGAGCTGTTTTTT. This gives the protein CAISSSGGVYTGELFF.

The chain has TRBV28 and TRBJ1-1; 9 nucleotides agree with TRBD1. The V and J ends lost 7 bases and 6 bases, in that order; junction bases with no gene match: 9. This CDR3 has 14 amino acids. Germline V CDR1 and CDR2: MDHEN, SYDVKM. CDR3 in DNA: TGTGCCAGCACAATACTACAGGGGGCCGCTGAAGCTTTCTTT. Its translation is CASTILQGAAEAFF.